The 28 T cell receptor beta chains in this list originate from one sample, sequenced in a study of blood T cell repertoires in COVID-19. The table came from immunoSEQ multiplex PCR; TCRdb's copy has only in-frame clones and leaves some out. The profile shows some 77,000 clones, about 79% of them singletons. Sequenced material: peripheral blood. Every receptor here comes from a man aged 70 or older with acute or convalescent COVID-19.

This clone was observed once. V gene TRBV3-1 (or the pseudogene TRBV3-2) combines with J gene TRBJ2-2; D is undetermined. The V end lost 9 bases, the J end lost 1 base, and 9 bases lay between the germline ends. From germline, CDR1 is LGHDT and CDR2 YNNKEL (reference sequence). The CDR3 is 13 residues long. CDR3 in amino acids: CASTPGNTGELFF. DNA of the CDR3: TGTGCCAGTACTCCGGGGAACACCGGGGAGCTGTTTTTT.

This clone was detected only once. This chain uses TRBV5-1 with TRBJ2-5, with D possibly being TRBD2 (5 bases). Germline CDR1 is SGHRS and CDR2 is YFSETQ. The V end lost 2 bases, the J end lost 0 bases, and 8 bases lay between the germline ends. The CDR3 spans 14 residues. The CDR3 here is CASSLEGYQETQYF. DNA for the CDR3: TGCGCCAGCAGCTTAGAGGGTTACCAAGAGACCCAGTACTTC.

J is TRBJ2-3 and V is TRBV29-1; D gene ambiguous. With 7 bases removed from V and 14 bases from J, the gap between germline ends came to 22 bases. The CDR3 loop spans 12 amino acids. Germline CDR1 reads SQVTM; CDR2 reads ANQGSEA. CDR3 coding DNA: TGCAGCGACGGAGACTCCACCGCCACCGGGTATTTT. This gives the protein CSDGDSTATGYF.

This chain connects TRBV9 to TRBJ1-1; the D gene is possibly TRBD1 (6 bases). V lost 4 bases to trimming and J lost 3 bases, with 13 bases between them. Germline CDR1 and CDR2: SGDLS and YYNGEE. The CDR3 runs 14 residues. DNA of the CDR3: TGTGCCAGCAGCTGGGGACAAAAGGACACTGAAGCTTTCTTT. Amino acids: CASSWGQKDTEAFF.

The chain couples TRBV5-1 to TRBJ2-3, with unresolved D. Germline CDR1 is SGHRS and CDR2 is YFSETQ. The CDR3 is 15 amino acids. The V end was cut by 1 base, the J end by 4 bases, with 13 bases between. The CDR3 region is CASSLNIQTPDTQYF. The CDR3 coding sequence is TGCGCCAGCAGCTTGAATATACAAACACCAGATACGCAGTATTTT.

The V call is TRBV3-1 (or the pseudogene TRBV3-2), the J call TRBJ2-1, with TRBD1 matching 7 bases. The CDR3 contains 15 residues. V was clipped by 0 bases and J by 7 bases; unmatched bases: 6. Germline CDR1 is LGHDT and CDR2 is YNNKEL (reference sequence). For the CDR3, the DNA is TGTGCCAGCAGCCAAGATACCACAGGGGAAAATGAGCAGTTCTTC. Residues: CASSQDTTGENEQFF.

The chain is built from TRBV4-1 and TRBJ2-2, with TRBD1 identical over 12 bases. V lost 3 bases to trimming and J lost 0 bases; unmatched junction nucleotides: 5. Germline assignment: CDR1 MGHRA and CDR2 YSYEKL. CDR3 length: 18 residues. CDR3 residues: CASSHTGTGGPNTGELFF. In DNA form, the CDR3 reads TGCGCCAGCAGCCACACCGGGACAGGGGGCCCGAACACCGGGGAGCTGTTTTTT.

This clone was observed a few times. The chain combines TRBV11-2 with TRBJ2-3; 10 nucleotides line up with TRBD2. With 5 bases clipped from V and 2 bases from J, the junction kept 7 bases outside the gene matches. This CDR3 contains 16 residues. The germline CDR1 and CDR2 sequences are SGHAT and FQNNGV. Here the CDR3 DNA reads TGTGCCAGCAGCCCCGAGGGGACTAGCGACACAGATACGCAGTATTTT. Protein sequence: CASSPEGTSDTDTQYF.

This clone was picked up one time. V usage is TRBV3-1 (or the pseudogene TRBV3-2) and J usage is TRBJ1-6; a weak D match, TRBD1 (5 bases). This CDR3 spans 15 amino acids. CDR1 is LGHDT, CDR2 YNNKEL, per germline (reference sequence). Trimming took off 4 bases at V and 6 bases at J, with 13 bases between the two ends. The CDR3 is CASSLGSGFNSPLHF. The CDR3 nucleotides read TGTGCCAGCAGCCTAGGATCAGGGTTTAATTCACCCCTCCACTTT.

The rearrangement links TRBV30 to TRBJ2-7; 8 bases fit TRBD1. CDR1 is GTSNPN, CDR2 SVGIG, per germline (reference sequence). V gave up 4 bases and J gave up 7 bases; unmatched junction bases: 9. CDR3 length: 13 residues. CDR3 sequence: CAWIGRGQVEQYF. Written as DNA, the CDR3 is TGTGCCTGGATAGGCAGGGGGCAGGTTGAGCAGTACTTC.

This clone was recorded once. CDR3 sequence reads: CASSYSWARNTGELFF. CDR3 bases: TGTGCCAGCAGTTACTCTTGGGCAAGGAACACCGGGGAGCTGTTTTTT. The chain uses TRBV6-5 and TRBJ2-2, with D unresolved. CDR3 length: 16 residues. The ends were cut back, 0 bases at V and 1 base at J, with 9 bases in the middle. Germline lookup yields CDR1 MNHEY and CDR2 SVGAGI.

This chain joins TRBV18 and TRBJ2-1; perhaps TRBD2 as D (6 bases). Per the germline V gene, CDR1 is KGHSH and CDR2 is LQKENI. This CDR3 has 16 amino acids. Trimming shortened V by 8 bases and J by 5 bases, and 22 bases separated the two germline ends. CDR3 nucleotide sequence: TGTGCCAGCATCACCTCGGGCGGAGGGTGGAACAATGAGCAGTTCTTC. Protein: CASITSGGGWNNEQFF. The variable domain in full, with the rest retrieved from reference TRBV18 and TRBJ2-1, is NAGVMQNPRHLVRRRGQEARLRCSPMKGHSHVYWYRQLPEEGLKFMVYLQKENIIDESGMPKERFSAEFPKEGPSILRIQQVVRGDSAAYFCASITSGGGWNNEQFFGPGTRLTVL.

Here the CDR3 reads CASSIYRGTEAFF. The CDR3 DNA follows: TGTGCCAGTAGTATCTACAGGGGCACTGAAGCTTTCTTT. The V call is TRBV19, the J call TRBJ1-1, with 7 bases aligning to TRBD1. The CDR3 is 13 amino acids. The V gene's germline CDR1 is LNHDA and CDR2 SQIVND (reference sequence). J was trimmed by 4 bases and V by 3 bases; bases with no gene match: 2.

The CDR3 sequence: CASSRLTGGKLAYEQYF. The DNA for the CDR3 is TGTGCCAGCAGCCGCCTCACCGGGGGGAAACTGGCTTACGAGCAGTACTTC. The gene calls are TRBV27 and TRBJ2-7; 7 bases fit TRBD2. The germline V gene has CDR1 MNHEY and CDR2 SMNVEV (reference sequence). The CDR3 extends over 17 amino acids. The trim removed 6 bases at V and 4 bases at J, leaving 18 bases unmatched.

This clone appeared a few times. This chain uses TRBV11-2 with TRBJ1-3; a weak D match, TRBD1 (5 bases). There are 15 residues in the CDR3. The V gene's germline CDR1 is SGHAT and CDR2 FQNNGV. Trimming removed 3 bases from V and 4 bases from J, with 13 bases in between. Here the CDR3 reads CASSFSGRQGNTIYF. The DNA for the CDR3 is TGTGCCAGCAGCTTTTCAGGGCGACAGGGAAACACCATATATTTT. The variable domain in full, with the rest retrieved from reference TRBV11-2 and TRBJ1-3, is EAGVAQSPRYKIIEKRQSVAFWCNPISGHATLYWYQQILGQGPKLLIQFQNNGVVDDSQLPKDRFSAERLKGVDSTLKIQPAKLEDSAVYLCASSFSGRQGNTIYFGEGSWLTVV.

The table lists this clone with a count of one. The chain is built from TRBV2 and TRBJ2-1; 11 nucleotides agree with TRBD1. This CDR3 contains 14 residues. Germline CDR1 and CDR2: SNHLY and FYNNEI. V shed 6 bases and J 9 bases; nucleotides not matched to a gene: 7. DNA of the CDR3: TGTGCCAGCAGGTTGGACAGGGGGCTTGGTGAGCAGTTCTTC. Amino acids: CASRLDRGLGEQFF. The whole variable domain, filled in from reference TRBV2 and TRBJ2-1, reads EPEVTQTPSHQVTQMGQEVILRCVPISNHLYFYWYRQILGQKVEFLVSFYNNEISEKSEIFDDQFSVERPDGSNFTLKIRSTKLEDSAMYFCASRLDRGLGEQFFGPGTRLTVL.

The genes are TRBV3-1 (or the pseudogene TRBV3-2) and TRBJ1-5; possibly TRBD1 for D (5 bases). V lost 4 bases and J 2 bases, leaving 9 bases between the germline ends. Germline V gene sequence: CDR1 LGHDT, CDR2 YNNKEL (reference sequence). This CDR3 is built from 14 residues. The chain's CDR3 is CASSPFRGNQPQHF. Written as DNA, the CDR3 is TGTGCCAGCAGCCCCTTCAGGGGCAATCAGCCCCAGCATTTT.

The CDR3 bases are TGCGCCAGCAGCCAAGGCTTTAAGGGCGGGAGGGGAGAGACCCAGTACTTC. This translates into CASSQGFKGGRGETQYF. The chain recombines TRBV4-3 with TRBJ2-5; 9 positions match TRBD2. J lost 4 bases, V lost 1 base, and 10 bases had no gene match. The germline V gene has CDR1 LGHNA and CDR2 YSLEER. The CDR3 sequence is 17 residues long.

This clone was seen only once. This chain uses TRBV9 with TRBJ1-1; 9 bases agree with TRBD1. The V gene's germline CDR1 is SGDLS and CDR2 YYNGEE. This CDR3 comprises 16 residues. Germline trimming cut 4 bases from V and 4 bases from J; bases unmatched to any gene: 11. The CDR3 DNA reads TGTGCCAGCAGCACTGGGACAGGGACGTTTGGCACTGAAGCTTTCTTT. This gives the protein CASSTGTGTFGTEAFF.

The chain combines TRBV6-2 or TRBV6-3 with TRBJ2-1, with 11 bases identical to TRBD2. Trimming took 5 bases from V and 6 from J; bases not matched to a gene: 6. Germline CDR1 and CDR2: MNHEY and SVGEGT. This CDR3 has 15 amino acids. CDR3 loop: CASSPLAGEGNEQFF. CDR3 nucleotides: TGTGCCAGCAGTCCACTAGCGGGAGAGGGCAATGAGCAGTTCTTC.

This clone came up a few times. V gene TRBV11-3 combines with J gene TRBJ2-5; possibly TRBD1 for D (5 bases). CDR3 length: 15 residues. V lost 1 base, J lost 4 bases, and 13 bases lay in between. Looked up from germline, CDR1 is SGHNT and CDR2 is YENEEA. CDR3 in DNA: TGTGCCAGCAGCTTAGGTCGTCGAACAGGAGAGACCCAGTACTTC. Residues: CASSLGRRTGETQYF.

CDR3 sequence reads: CASSPLGATVSEQYF. CDR3 coding DNA: TGTGCCAGCAGCCCTCTGGGGGCGACCGTTAGCGAGCAGTACTTC. The chain links TRBV3-1 (or the pseudogene TRBV3-2) to TRBJ2-7; maybe TRBD1 (6 bases). The CDR3 is 15 amino acids. Germline V gene data show CDR1 as LGHDT and CDR2 as YNNKEL (reference sequence). Trimming removed 4 bases from V and 6 bases from J, with 19 bases in between.

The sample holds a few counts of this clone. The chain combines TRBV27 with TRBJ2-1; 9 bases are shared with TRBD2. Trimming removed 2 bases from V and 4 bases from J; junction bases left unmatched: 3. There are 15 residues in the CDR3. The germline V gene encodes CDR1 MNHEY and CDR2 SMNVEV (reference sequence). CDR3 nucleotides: TGTGCCAGCAGTTTAACTGCGGGAGGGTACAATGAGCAGTTCTTC. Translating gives CASSLTAGGYNEQFF.

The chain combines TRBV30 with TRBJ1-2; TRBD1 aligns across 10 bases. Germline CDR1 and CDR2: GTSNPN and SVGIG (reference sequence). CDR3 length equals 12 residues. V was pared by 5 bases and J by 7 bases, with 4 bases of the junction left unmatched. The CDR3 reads CAWSDRGLGYTF. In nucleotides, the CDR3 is TGTGCCTGGTCTGACAGGGGGCTTGGCTACACCTTC.

CDR3 sequence (DNA): TGTGCCAGCAGCTTGGGCAGGGCCACAGATACGCAGTATTTT. Translation gives CASSLGRATDTQYF. The chain joins TRBV5-4 to TRBJ2-3; weak D call: TRBD1 (5 bases). This CDR3 has 14 amino acids. V was trimmed by 0 bases and J by 2 bases, leaving 7 bases between them. Germline loops: CDR1 SGHNT, CDR2 YYREEE (reference sequence).

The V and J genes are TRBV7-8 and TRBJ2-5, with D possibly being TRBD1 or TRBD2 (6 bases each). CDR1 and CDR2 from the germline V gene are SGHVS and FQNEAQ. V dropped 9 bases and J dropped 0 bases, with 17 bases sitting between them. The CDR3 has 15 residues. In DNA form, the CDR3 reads TGTGCCAGTAGCCGAGGGGGGCGGTACCAAGAGACCCAGTACTTC. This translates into CASSRGGRYQETQYF.

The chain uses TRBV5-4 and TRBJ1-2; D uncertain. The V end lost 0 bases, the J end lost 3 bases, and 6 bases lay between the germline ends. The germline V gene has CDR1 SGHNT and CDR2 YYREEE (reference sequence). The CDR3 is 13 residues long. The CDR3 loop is CASSLAEDYGYTF. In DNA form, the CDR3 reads TGTGCCAGCAGCTTGGCCGAGGACTATGGCTACACCTTC.

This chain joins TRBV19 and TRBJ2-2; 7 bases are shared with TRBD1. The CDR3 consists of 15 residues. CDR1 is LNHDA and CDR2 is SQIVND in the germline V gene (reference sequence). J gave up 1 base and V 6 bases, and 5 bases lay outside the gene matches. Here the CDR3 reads CASRPDRLNTGELFF. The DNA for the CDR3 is TGTGCCAGTAGGCCGGACAGGCTGAACACCGGGGAGCTGTTTTTT. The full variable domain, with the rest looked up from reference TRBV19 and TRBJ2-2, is DGGITQSPKYLFRKEGQNVTLSCEQNLNHDAMYWYRQDPGQGLRLIYYSQIVNDFQKGDIAEGYSVSREKKESFPLTVTSAQKNPTAFYLCASRPDRLNTGELFFGEGSRLTVL.